The next 2 T cell receptor beta chains were all read from a single sample in a study of blood T cell repertoires in COVID-19. Measured with immunoSEQ multiplex PCR; TCRdb has only the in-frame clones, and not every one. The sample comprises about 140,000 clones, 84% of which are singletons, and 5.5% rests with the top ten. The sequencing sample was made of PBMCs or T cells enriched from blood (not recorded which). These receptors originate from a man aged 35-49 years with acute COVID-19.

This chain joins TRBV7-9 and TRBJ1-2; 7 bases agree with TRBD1. With 8 bases clipped from V and 4 bases from J, the junction kept 4 bases outside the gene matches. This CDR3 has 12 residues. Germline CDR1 is SEHNR and CDR2 is FQNEAQ (reference sequence). The CDR3 sequence: CASAQGGYGYTF. CDR3 coding DNA: TGTGCCAGCGCTCAGGGGGGCTATGGCTACACCTTC.

In DNA, the CDR3 is TGTGCCAGCAGCCAATTACCTAGCGGGTCGAACACCGGGGAGCTGTTTTTT. Amino acids: CASSQLPSGSNTGELFF. The chain combines TRBV16 with TRBJ2-2, with 8 bases identical to TRBD2. Germline loops: CDR1 KGHSY, CDR2 FQNENV. The J segment lost 0 bases and the V segment lost 1 base, leaving 4 bases of the junction unmatched. CDR3 length: 17 residues.